This T cell receptor (beta chain) was captured in a study of T cell responses to AZD1222 COVID-19 vaccine. Measured with immunoSEQ multiplex PCR; TCRdb has only the in-frame clones, and not every one. The sample has about 130,000 clones, roughly nine tenths seen once. In regard to this clone: Its matching antigen is unknown.

Study-wide findings and caveats: Rises in breadth and depth of Spike-specific TCRs came after two AZD1222 doses. Vaccine-associated CD4 TCRs ranged over spike, dominating at 160-218 and 743-854. Reports say nearly half of spike-specific TCRs go after unmutated variant regions.

Deletions cut 4 bases from V and 0 bases from J, with 4 bases between. The CDR3 spans 12 residues. Germline CDR1 reads SGHNT; CDR2 reads YENEEA. The sequenced sample was peripheral blood, obtained on day 0 of AZD1222 vaccination. This receptor was taken from an adult in good health. The chain has TRBV11-3 and TRBJ2-7, with unresolved D. The CDR3 loop is CASSYTSYEQYF. The DNA of the CDR3 is TGTGCCAGCAGCTACACCTCCTACGAGCAGTACTTC. The full variable domain, rest sourced from reference TRBV11-3 and TRBJ2-7, is EAGVVQSPRYKIIEKKQPVAFWCNPISGHNTLYWYLQNLGQGPELLIRYENEEAVDDSQLPKDRFSAERLKGVDSTLKIQPAELGDSAVYLCASSYTSYEQYFGPGTRLTVT.